Listed below are T cell receptor beta chains from one sample, sequenced in a study of vaccination and CD4 T cells after COVID-19. No antigen has been assigned to these receptors. MiXCR was run by TCRdb on the PCR reads, yielding one entry per CDR3 protein. The sample shows about 14,000 distinct CDR3 sequences, less than 50% of them seen only once. Sequencing used cultured CD4+ T cells from blood. These receptors all come from a human donor with COVID-19. CDR3s include the opening cysteine and the closing phenylalanine or tryptophan. A D gene is named only where the DNA matches it firmly. Clone size is stated in some rows and not others, as once, few, many or a class when expanded.

d_call,j_call,v_call,clone_size,cdr3_nt,cdr3_aa
NA,TRBJ2-5,TRBV5-1,once,TGCGCCAGCAGCTTCTACAGCAAGGCAGAGACCCAGTACTTC,CASSFYSKAETQYF
NA,TRBJ2-5,TRBV5-1,NA,TGCGCCAGCAGCTTGTTGCGCCGAGGGGCAGAGACCCAGTACTTC,CASSLLRRGAETQYF
NA,TRBJ2-2,TRBV2,once,TGTGCCAGCAGTGGGACAGCGAACACCGGGGAGCTGTTTTTT,CASSGTANTGELFF
NA,TRBJ1-1,TRBV28,once,TGTGCCAGCAGGCCTACAGATTACACTGAAGCTTTCTTT,CASRPTDYTEAFF
TRBD1,TRBJ1-5,TRBV6-2/TRBV6-3,NA,TGTGCCAGCAGTTATAGGGGGCTTGGCAATCAGCCCCAGCATTTT,CASSYRGLGNQPQHF
NA,TRBJ1-2,TRBV28,NA,TGTGCCAGCAGGACCGGACGGAACTATGGCTACACCTTC,CASRTGRNYGYTF
TRBD1,TRBJ2-5,TRBV6-5,few,TGTGCCAGCAGTTACGGTCCAAAGGGGACAGTACAAGAGACCCAGTACTTC,CASSYGPKGTVQETQYF
NA,TRBJ1-1,TRBV20-1,NA,TGCAGTGCTAGAGAGGAGGGAATTGCGGGCACTGAAGCTTTCTTT,CSAREEGIAGTEAFF
TRBD2,TRBJ2-2,TRBV24-1,NA,TGTGCCACCAGTGAAGGGGTCTGGCGGGGGGGTAACACCGGGGAGCTGTTTTTT,CATSEGVWRGGNTGELFF
TRBD1,TRBJ2-3,TRBV7-9,few,TGTGCCAGCAATTACAGGGGCCGCTCCCCGTCCGGAGATACGCAGTATTTT,CASNYRGRSPSGDTQYF
NA,TRBJ1-1,TRBV6-5,NA,TGTGCCAGCAGTTCTGTCTTTGGCGGGGAAGCTTTCTTT,CASSSVFGGEAFF
NA,TRBJ1-6,TRBV12-3/TRBV12-4,NA,TGTGCCAGCAGTTCAGGGTATAATAATTCACCCCTCCACTTT,CASSSGYNNSPLHF
NA,TRBJ2-5,TRBV24-1,few,TGTGCCACCAGTGATTCGGGACAACGGGGGACCCAGTACTTC,CATSDSGQRGTQYF
TRBD1,TRBJ2-7,TRBV2,few,TGTGCCAGCAGAGGGGACAGGGTATCTCCCTACGAGCAGTACTTC,CASRGDRVSPYEQYF
TRBD1,TRBJ1-5,TRBV7-7,NA,TGTGCTAGCAGCTTAGTACAGGGGGCGAGCAATCAGCCCCAGCATTTT,CASSLVQGASNQPQHF
NA,TRBJ2-7,TRBV6-1,NA,TGTGCCAGCTACCCCAACGGGCTAGGGGAAGATCCCTACGAGCAGTACTTC,CASYPNGLGEDPYEQYF
NA,TRBJ1-5,TRBV28,NA,TGTGCCACCCAGGTCGGGGGCGCGGAGCAGCCCCAGCATTTT,CATQVGGAEQPQHF
TRBD2,TRBJ2-3,TRBV19,NA,TGTGCCAGTAGTGCATATAGCGGGGGGATCACAGATACGCAGTATTTT,CASSAYSGGITDTQYF
TRBD1,TRBJ1-3,TRBV7-9,NA,TGTGCCAGCAGCTTCAGATCCGCGGGACAGCCGGGAAACACCATATATTTT,CASSFRSAGQPGNTIYF
TRBD1,TRBJ1-5,TRBV20-1,NA,TGCAGTGCTTCGACAGGGTCCCAGCCCCAGCATTTT,CSASTGSQPQHF
NA,TRBJ2-5,TRBV7-2,NA,TGTGCCAGCAGCTTAGGCCTTGGGGCAGAGACCCAGTACTTC,CASSLGLGAETQYF
NA,TRBJ1-2,TRBV20-1,NA,TGCAGTGCGTATTTCCCCGGGGGCTTAAATGGCTACACCTTC,CSAYFPGGLNGYTF
NA,TRBJ1-4,TRBV30,NA,TGTGCCTGGACCGTGATGAGAGCCGAAAAACTGTTTTTT,CAWTVMRAEKLFF
TRBD1,TRBJ1-1,TRBV19,NA,TGTGCCAGTAGTACCAGGACAGGGGGTAACACTGAAGCTTTCTTT,CASSTRTGGNTEAFF
NA,TRBJ2-5,TRBV28,NA,TGTGCCAGCAGTTTCAAGGTTCCGGAGACCCAGTACTTC,CASSFKVPETQYF
NA,TRBJ2-5,TRBV10-3,NA,TGTGCCATCAGTCAGGGGATCCAAGAGACCCAGTACTTC,CAISQGIQETQYF
TRBD1,TRBJ2-7,TRBV28,few,TGTGCCAGCAGTCTACTAGATGGGACAGGGCTTGAGCAGTACTTC,CASSLLDGTGLEQYF
TRBD1,TRBJ2-5,TRBV19,NA,TGTGCCAGTAGTCAAGGGGGCTTGGATGAGACCCAGTACTTC,CASSQGGLDETQYF
TRBD1,TRBJ1-5,TRBV7-2,NA,TGTGCCAGCAGTCTCGACAGGGGGGTTCAGCCCCAGCATTTT,CASSLDRGVQPQHF
NA,TRBJ1-6,TRBV6-1,few,TGTGCCAGCAGTGTGGACAATTACAATTCACCCCTCCACTTT,CASSVDNYNSPLHF
NA,TRBJ2-7,TRBV28,NA,TGTGCCAGCAGCTACTTAGGACAGATCTACGAGCAGTACTTC,CASSYLGQIYEQYF
TRBD2,TRBJ2-7,TRBV4-2,NA,TGTGCCAGCAGCCAAGACCTAGCGGGGGCTAACTACGAGCAGTACTTC,CASSQDLAGANYEQYF
NA,TRBJ1-1,TRBV28,few,TGTGCCAGCACCGCGGCGGGGGCCGCTTTCTTT,CASTAAGAAFF
TRBD1,TRBJ1-2,TRBV4-1,NA,TGCGCCAGCAGCCAAGGAGGGGGCCTGAACTATGGCTACACCTTC,CASSQGGGLNYGYTF
NA,TRBJ1-2,TRBV7-2,large,TGTGCCAGCAGTTTGACGGACGCTTACTATGGCTACACCTTC,CASSLTDAYYGYTF
NA,TRBJ1-2,TRBV20-1,NA,TGCAGTGCTAGAGTTGGGGGCGCGGGCTACACCTTC,CSARVGGAGYTF
NA,TRBJ1-1,TRBV20-1,NA,TGCAGTACATTCTCGCGGGGTAACACTGAAGCTTTCTTT,CSTFSRGNTEAFF
NA,TRBJ2-1,TRBV7-9,NA,TGTGCCAGCAGCTTCCCCGACAGAACCTGGCAGTTCTTC,CASSFPDRTWQFF
NA,TRBJ2-1,TRBV4-1,NA,TGCGCCAGCAGCCAAGAGTCTGGGGGAAGTGTCTCCTACAATGAGCAGTTCTTC,CASSQESGGSVSYNEQFF
NA,TRBJ1-2,TRBV7-3,NA,TGTGCCAGCAGCTCAACGAGAGGAGGGAACTATGGCTACACCTTC,CASSSTRGGNYGYTF
TRBD2,TRBJ2-3,TRBV7-7,few,TGTGCTAGCAGCCCCGGGAGGGGCACAGATACGCAGTATTTT,CASSPGRGTDTQYF
NA,TRBJ1-5,TRBV4-2,NA,TGTGCCAGCAGCCAAGGCCCAGTCACCAATCAGCCCCAGCATTTT,CASSQGPVTNQPQHF
TRBD1,TRBJ2-5,TRBV19,NA,TGTGCCAGTAGTCCCCGGGGGGGGGACAGGGGGCGAGAGACCCAGTACTTC,CASSPRGGDRGRETQYF
NA,TRBJ1-1,TRBV7-2,few,TGTGCCAGCAGCTCACTCCGGGGGGACAACACTGAAGCTTTCTTT,CASSSLRGDNTEAFF
NA,TRBJ1-2,TRBV6-1,NA,TGTGCCAGCAGCAACCGACAGGCTAACTATGGCTACACCTTC,CASSNRQANYGYTF